These 21 T cell receptor beta chains share one sample of origin, sequenced in a study of blood T cell repertoires in COVID-19. The protocol was immunoSEQ multiplex PCR, while the TCRdb copy is restricted to in-frame clones and leaves out a portion. The profile shows tens of thousands of clones, 80% to 90% of them singletons. Sequenced sample: peripheral blood. These receptors were collected from a man of 80 years or more with active COVID-19.

This clone turned up a few times. The chain recombines TRBV27 with TRBJ1-5; a weak D match, TRBD1 (6 bases). Trimming removed 3 bases at V and 7 bases at J, with 13 bases between. Germline CDR1 MNHEY, CDR2 SMNVEV (reference sequence). This CDR3 is built from 14 residues. The CDR3 DNA reads as TGTGCCAGCAGTTTGCAGGGGCTGGGGCAGCCCCAGCATTTT. It translates to CASSLQGLGQPQHF.

The chain combines TRBV21-1 with TRBJ2-2; whether TRBD2, the table's D call, matches the DNA was not checked. TRBV21-1 is listed as a pseudogene. The CDR3 consists of 16 residues. The CDR3 is CASSKLGATGAGELFF. CDR3 DNA: TGTGCCAGCAGCAAGCTAGGAGCCACGGGGGCCGGGGAGCTGTTTTTT.

This clone occurred a few times. The chain uses TRBV27 and TRBJ1-2, with 9 nucleotides matching TRBD1. This CDR3 region has 15 residues. Unmatched junction bases numbered 12, after V lost 5 bases and J lost 8 bases. Per the germline V gene, CDR1 is MNHEY and CDR2 is SMNVEV (reference sequence). The CDR3 here is CASSTTGGASSGYTF. The CDR3 region has the DNA TGTGCCAGCAGTACTACAGGGGGCGCTTCGTCCGGCTACACCTTC.

A single count supports this clone. The chain carries TRBV29-1 and TRBJ2-3, with TRBD2 identical over 9 bases. The CDR3 sequence is 14 residues long. Germline values: CDR1 SQVTM, CDR2 ANQGSEA. V lost 4 bases to trimming and J lost 2 bases; unmatched junction nucleotides: 4. Written as DNA, the CDR3 is TGCAGCGTTGGCCCTAGCGGGAACACAGATACGCAGTATTTT. Its protein product is CSVGPSGNTDTQYF.

The chain employs TRBV7-7 and TRBJ2-1; 7 nucleotides match TRBD2. Trimming removed 0 bases from V and 9 bases from J; junction bases left unmatched: 8. Per germline, CDR1 SSHAT and CDR2 FNYEAQ (reference sequence). CDR3 length: 15 amino acids. The CDR3 DNA reads as TGTGCCAGCAGCTTAGCAGTCGCGACTAGCTCTGAGCAGTTCTTC. This sequence encodes CASSLAVATSSEQFF.

V gene TRBV11-2 combines with J gene TRBJ1-4; no clear D. V gave up 5 bases and J gave up 8 bases, with 12 bases separating them. The CDR3 is 13 amino acids. The germline CDR1 and CDR2 sequences are SGHAT and FQNNGV. The CDR3 is CASSPRGREKLFF. The CDR3 nucleotides are TGTGCCAGCAGCCCACGAGGGCGAGAAAAACTGTTTTTT.

The chain employs TRBV4-1 and TRBJ1-6; 8 bases fit TRBD1. V shed 3 bases and J 9 bases; nucleotides not matched to a gene: 7. Germline V lookup: CDR1 MGHRA, CDR2 YSYEKL. The CDR3 runs to 15 residues. The CDR3 region is CASSHADRDGSPLHF. CDR3 bases: TGCGCCAGCAGCCACGCGGACAGGGATGGTTCACCCCTCCACTTT.

The chain combines TRBV5-1 with TRBJ2-7; possibly TRBD1 for D (5 bases). There are 12 residues in the CDR3. Trimming pared 3 bases from V and 1 base from J, leaving 5 bases between. Germline V gene sequence: CDR1 SGHRS, CDR2 YFSETQ. CDR3 DNA: TGCGCCAGCAGCTCAGGGTCCTACGAGCAGTACTTC. Translating gives CASSSGSYEQYF.

V and J are TRBV29-1 and TRBJ2-5; 13 bases agree with TRBD2. The germline V gene encodes CDR1 SQVTM and CDR2 ANQGSEA. CDR3 length: 15 residues. The V segment lost 1 base and the J segment 9 bases; nucleotides outside the gene matches: 8. This chain's CDR3 is CSVEVGLAGFVPQYF. The CDR3 region has the DNA TGCAGCGTTGAAGTGGGACTAGCGGGATTTGTGCCCCAGTACTTC.

The J gene is TRBJ1-4, the V gene TRBV19; D is possibly TRBD1 (6 bases). CDR1 is LNHDA and CDR2 is SQIVND in the germline V gene (reference sequence). V lost 6 bases to trimming and J lost 2 bases, with 13 bases between them. The CDR3 has 15 residues. CDR3 DNA sequence: TGTGCCAGTAGCCTCGGGGGGGCGACTAATGAAAAACTGTTTTTT. Its translation is CASSLGGATNEKLFF.

The CDR3 DNA reads TGTGCCAGCGGGAGTCAAGGTTCGAACACTGAAGCTTTCTTT. Translated, it gives CASGSQGSNTEAFF. The chain carries TRBV28 and TRBJ1-1; no clear D. Deletions cut 8 bases from V and 1 base from J, with 14 bases between. This CDR3 is 14 amino acids long. CDR1 and CDR2 (germline): MDHEN, SYDVKM.

Only one count was recorded for this clone. The rearrangement joins TRBV9 to TRBJ2-7; 7 bases map to TRBD2. Looked up from germline, CDR1 is SGDLS and CDR2 is YYNGEE. Losses at the gene ends were 1 base for V and 1 base for J; bases not matched to a gene: 5. CDR3 length equals 15 residues. The CDR3 is CASSVRGEISYEQYF. In nucleotides, the CDR3 is TGTGCCAGCAGCGTACGGGGGGAGATATCCTACGAGCAGTACTTC.

The rearrangement links TRBV28 to TRBJ2-3, with D perhaps TRBD1 (5 bases). CDR1 is MDHEN, CDR2 SYDVKM, per germline. The CDR3 covers 17 residues. The ends were cut back, 6 bases at V and 7 bases at J, with 26 bases in the middle. Written as DNA, the CDR3 is TGTGCCAGCAGCCTCTCCTTGGGGCGCGGTCTCATGTATACGCAGTATTTT. Its protein is CASSLSLGRGLMYTQYF. Drawing the rest from reference TRBV28 and TRBJ2-3, the complete variable domain is DVKVTQSSRYLVKRTGEKVFLECVQDMDHENMFWYRQDPGLGLRLIYFSYDVKMKEKGDIPEGYSVSREKKERFSLILESASTNQTSMYLCASSLSLGRGLMYTQYFGPGTRLTVL.

The chain couples TRBV5-1 to TRBJ1-2; D not resolved. The V gene lost 2 bases and the J gene lost 3 bases, with 11 bases spanning the gap. The CDR3 has 14 residues. The germline CDR1 and CDR2 sequences are SGHRS and YFSETQ. Here the CDR3 reads CASSFQLGDYGYTF. The CDR3 nucleotides are TGCGCCAGCAGCTTCCAGCTCGGGGACTATGGCTACACCTTC.

The J gene is TRBJ2-6, the V gene TRBV5-4; a weak D match, TRBD1 (6 bases). The CDR3 consists of 17 residues. The germline V gene encodes CDR1 SGHNT and CDR2 YYREEE (reference sequence). Trimming pared 3 bases from V and 2 bases from J, leaving 15 bases between. The CDR3 is CASSYRDKGAGANVLTF. In DNA, the CDR3 is TGTGCCAGCAGCTACCGGGACAAGGGTGCTGGGGCCAACGTCCTGACTTTC.

The rearrangement uses TRBV19 and TRBJ1-4; the D gene is possibly TRBD1 (6 bases). The V end was cut by 5 bases, the J end by 4 bases, with 14 bases between. The germline CDR1 and CDR2 sequences are LNHDA and SQIVND (reference sequence). CDR3 length: 15 residues. The CDR3 is CASSRGQINNEKLFF. CDR3 nucleotide sequence: TGTGCCAGTAGTCGTGGACAGATAAATAATGAAAAACTGTTTTTT.

The chain links TRBV4-1 to TRBJ1-5; D gene ambiguous. Trimming took 0 bases from V and 6 from J, leaving 6 bases between them. This CDR3 has 13 amino acids. Per the germline V gene, CDR1 is MGHRA and CDR2 is YSYEKL. CDR3 bases: TGCGCCAGCAGCCAAGACGAGGGTCAGCCCCAGCATTTT. Translating gives CASSQDEGQPQHF.

V is TRBV7-8 and J is TRBJ2-7, with 7 bases matching TRBD1. The germline gives CDR1 SGHVS, CDR2 FQNEAQ. The CDR3 is made up of 18 amino acids. V lost 1 base, J lost 2 bases, and 14 bases stayed unmatched. Here the CDR3 reads CASSLDPPRGRFPYEQYF. The CDR3 DNA reads as TGTGCCAGCAGCTTAGACCCCCCGAGGGGGCGCTTTCCCTACGAGCAGTACTTC.

The rearrangement links TRBV7-2 to TRBJ1-1; TRBD1 matches at 7 bases. J was trimmed by 6 bases and V by 0 bases; bases with no gene match: 10. Looked up from germline, CDR1 is SGHTA and CDR2 is FQGNSA. CDR3 size: 16 residues. The CDR3 DNA reads TGTGCCAGCAGCTTAGCGCGGACAGGTTGGGCCGCTGAAGCTTTCTTT. Translation: CASSLARTGWAAEAFF.

This chain connects TRBV11-2 to TRBJ2-7; 7 nucleotides align to TRBD1. The CDR3 is 14 amino acids. With 0 bases clipped from V and 12 bases from J, the junction kept 11 bases outside the gene matches. CDR1 SGHAT and CDR2 FQNNGV come from the germline V gene. CDR3 sequence reads: CASSLDSPGGARYF. Here the CDR3 DNA reads TGTGCCAGCAGCTTAGATAGCCCAGGGGGTGCTCGGTACTTC.

The rearrangement links TRBV23-1 to TRBJ1-5; possibly TRBD1 for D (5 bases). TRBV23-1 is an ORF, with its function uncertain. Trimming left V 3 bases short and J 0 bases short, with 24 bases between. The CDR3 spans 20 residues. The chain's CDR3 is CASSHQKSWGEVDSNQPQHF. Here the CDR3 DNA reads TGCGCCAGCAGTCACCAGAAATCCTGGGGGGAGGTGGATAGCAATCAGCCCCAGCATTTT.